A selection of T cell receptor beta chains follows, all from one sample in a study of OX40 agonist ivuxolimab in advanced cancers. Produced via immunoSEQ multiplex PCR; TCRdb's table is partial and in-frame only. Of tens of thousands of clones listed, over 75% are singletons. Specimen: CD4+ or CD8+ T cells sorted from blood, collected in a trial of the OX40 agonist ivuxolimab. The receptors shown here come from an adult with an advanced solid tumor such as melanoma, head and neck, liver or kidney cancer. Both conserved end residues are part of each CDR3. Clone size is shown for a subset of rows, as once, few, many or a class of expanded clone.

v_call: TRBV9
clone_size: .
j_call: TRBJ1-3
cdr3_aa: CASSASRGAGNTIYF

v_call: TRBV7-9
clone_size: .
j_call: TRBJ2-1
cdr3_aa: CASSSELAAYNEQFF

v_call: TRBV27
clone_size: once
j_call: TRBJ1-1
cdr3_aa: CASSLEFGGLMAFF

v_call: TRBV11-2
clone_size: .
j_call: TRBJ1-4
cdr3_aa: CASSLDRGYFEKLFF

v_call: TRBV10-2
clone_size: .
j_call: TRBJ1-2
cdr3_aa: CASSPLRTGKDYGYTF

v_call: TRBV6-1
clone_size: .
j_call: TRBJ2-5
cdr3_aa: CASSNRGGETQYF

v_call: TRBV19
clone_size: .
j_call: TRBJ1-5
cdr3_aa: CASSIEGRAGQPQHF

v_call: TRBV7-2
clone_size: .
j_call: TRBJ2-1
cdr3_aa: CASSLELAGGGEQFF

v_call: TRBV28
clone_size: .
j_call: TRBJ2-3
cdr3_aa: CASRTSTDTQYF

v_call: TRBV29-1
clone_size: .
j_call: TRBJ1-1
cdr3_aa: CSVRTGNTEAFF

v_call: TRBV5-1
clone_size: .
j_call: TRBJ1-2
cdr3_aa: CASSLQGQGKDGYTF

v_call: TRBV10-3
clone_size: .
j_call: TRBJ2-7
cdr3_aa: CAISEPTGPGYEQYF

v_call: TRBV9
clone_size: .
j_call: TRBJ2-5
cdr3_aa: CASSAGPLGLAVQETQYF

v_call: TRBV7-8
clone_size: .
j_call: TRBJ1-1
cdr3_aa: CASSFPRDRRNTEAFF

v_call: TRBV18
clone_size: .
j_call: TRBJ1-4
cdr3_aa: CASSPGEKLFF

v_call: TRBV6-6
clone_size: .
j_call: TRBJ1-3
cdr3_aa: CASSYKGSGNTIYF

v_call: TRBV10-3
clone_size: .
j_call: TRBJ1-1
cdr3_aa: CAISDGPNTEAFF

v_call: TRBV5-1
clone_size: .
j_call: TRBJ1-4
cdr3_aa: CASSPDRGGADEKLFF

v_call: TRBV28
clone_size: .
j_call: TRBJ1-2
cdr3_aa: CASTPGQWSYTF

v_call: TRBV5-1
clone_size: .
j_call: TRBJ2-2
cdr3_aa: CASSPEAGNTGELFF

v_call: TRBV6-5
clone_size: .
j_call: TRBJ1-5
cdr3_aa: CASSDLKGNQPQHF

v_call: TRBV28
clone_size: once
j_call: TRBJ1-6
cdr3_aa: CASSFQGFYNSPLHF

v_call: TRBV10-3
clone_size: .
j_call: TRBJ1-1
cdr3_aa: CAISATGGKAFF

v_call: TRBV28
clone_size: .
j_call: TRBJ1-1
cdr3_aa: CASSYLTVLNTEAFF

v_call: TRBV18
clone_size: once
j_call: TRBJ2-3
cdr3_aa: CASSNTDTQYF

v_call: TRBV7-8
clone_size: .
j_call: TRBJ1-1
cdr3_aa: CASNPGELNTEAFF

v_call: TRBV18
clone_size: few
j_call: TRBJ1-1
cdr3_aa: CASSRQQDPMNTEAFF

v_call: TRBV7-9
clone_size: .
j_call: TRBJ2-3
cdr3_aa: CASSPSGGTDTQYF

v_call: TRBV27
clone_size: .
j_call: TRBJ2-4
cdr3_aa: CASSLYRGTKNIQYF

v_call: TRBV18
clone_size: .
j_call: TRBJ1-1
cdr3_aa: CASSPRTGGWGTEAFF

v_call: TRBV11-3
clone_size: few
j_call: TRBJ2-7
cdr3_aa: CASSYHSGHDDSYEQYF

v_call: TRBV6-5
clone_size: .
j_call: TRBJ2-7
cdr3_aa: CASSYSSGKKNEQYF

v_call: TRBV18
clone_size: .
j_call: TRBJ1-1
cdr3_aa: CASSDYRSMNTEAFF

v_call: TRBV29-1
clone_size: .
j_call: TRBJ1-2
cdr3_aa: CSVVHGVYGYTF

v_call: TRBV15
clone_size: .
j_call: TRBJ2-3
cdr3_aa: CATSRDSGGKDTQYF